This paragraph covers one T cell receptor beta chain sequence. Its antigen is still unknown. No per-base quality is available; no much larger clone lies one base away. The data are from a study of siplizumab effects on memory and regulatory T cells (dated by TCRdb to about 2019). A note on the overall study: The study looked at the effect of siplizumab, an anti-CD2 antibody, on alloreactive T-cell subsets in allogeneic mixed lymphocyte reactions made from human PBMCs.

Here is what the overall study found, with its caveats: Among mappable alloreactive CD4+ clones, an average Treg-derived fraction of almost 70% was observed with siplizumab, compared with 25% to 30% in control reactions. About 80-96% of proliferating CD4+ or CD8+ clones could not be given a naive or memory phenotype. The cumulative frequency of alloreactive sequences that could be traced back to unstimulated CD4+ memory T cells was significantly reduced by siplizumab. Unstimulated naive T cells appeared to be more diverse than memory T cells, and naive cells seemed to make a substantial contribution to the alloresponse. Because sequences at frequencies below about 10^-5 were poorly captured, only a minor fraction of alloreactive clones could be mapped back to unstimulated subsets. No functional confirmation was obtained for the suppressive function of proliferating Tregs from siplizumab cultures.

Sorted unstimulated T cells, along with proliferating T cells recovered from mixed lymphocyte reactions, underwent TCRbeta CDR3 sequencing. Fresh whole blood from around 11 HLA-typed healthy donors was used to isolate PBMCs. Unstimulated CD4+ non-regulatory T cells were FACS-sorted to map the origin of alloreactive clones. Libraries were built with the immunoSEQ multiplex PCR assay. Roughly 10^5 TCR templates per sample were assayed on the deep sequencing platform. Genomic DNA extracted from sorted T cells was the material used for TCRbeta CDR3 sequencing. As for the authors' bioinformatics: The R programming language was used for clonal analysis of TCRbeta CDR3 data. Unstimulated samples were compared with post-reaction CFSE-low samples to define alloreactive CD4+ and CD8+ clones. Regulatory or non-regulatory origin was assigned to alloreactive CD4+ clones by matching of sequences to sorted unstimulated Treg and non-Treg repertoires. TCRdb re-hosts the immuneACCESS table, in-frame sequences only. Its copies lack some clones; in the studies checked, an unresolved V gene accounts for under half of them, and the cause for the rest is not known. V, J and clone size are those of that table, while D and trimming were read from the DNA. The sample contains about 100,000 clones, just under 95% of them found a single time. About 1.4% of the sample comes from the top ten.

From the cysteine through the phenylalanine, the CDR3 covers 13 amino acids. Of the read, only the CDR3 DNA is kept; its 39 bases are in frame from base 1. Trimming at the junction amounts to 3 bases on V and 0 bases on J, and the germline ends lie 8 bases apart. According to the germline V gene, CDR1 reads SQVTM and CDR2 reads ANQGSEA. The V and J segments used are TRBV29-1 and TRBJ1-1, with an unclear D gene assignment. Sequencing input: non-Treg CD4+ T cells sorted from blood. Read against the paper, the sample's cell subset or site label means: FACS-sorted unstimulated CD4+ non-regulatory T cells. This clonotype was sampled from a human donor in good health. CDR3 reads: CSVDPAMNTEAFF. At the DNA level, the sequence is TGCAGCGTTGACCCAGCTATGAACACTGAAGCTTTCTTT.